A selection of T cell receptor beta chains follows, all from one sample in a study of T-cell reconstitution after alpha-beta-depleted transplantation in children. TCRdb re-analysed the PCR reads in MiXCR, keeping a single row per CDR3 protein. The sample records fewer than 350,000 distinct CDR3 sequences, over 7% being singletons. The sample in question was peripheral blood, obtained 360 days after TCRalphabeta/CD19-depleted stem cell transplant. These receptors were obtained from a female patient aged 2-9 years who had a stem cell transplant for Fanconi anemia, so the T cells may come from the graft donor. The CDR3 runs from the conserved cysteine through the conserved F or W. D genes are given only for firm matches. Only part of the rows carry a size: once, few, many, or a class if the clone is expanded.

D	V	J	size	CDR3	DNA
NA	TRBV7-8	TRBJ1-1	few	CASSLGTPSEAFF	TGTGCCAGCAGCTTAGGGACCCCCTCTGAAGCTTTCTTT
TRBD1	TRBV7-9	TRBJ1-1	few	CASSRTGGITEAFF	TGTGCCAGCAGCCGTACAGGGGGAATCACTGAAGCTTTCTTT
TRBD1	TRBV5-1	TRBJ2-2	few	CASSLDGTSRGLLDTGELFF	TGCGCCAGCAGCTTGGATGGCACCTCAAGGGGGCTATTGGACACCGGGGAGCTGTTTTTT
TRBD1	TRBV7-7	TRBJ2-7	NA	CASSPWTGAMEQYF	TGTGCTAGCAGCCCCTGGACAGGGGCTATGGAGCAGTACTTC
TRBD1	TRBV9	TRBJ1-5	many	CASSVTQGDQPQHF	TGTGCCAGCAGCGTAACACAGGGGGATCAGCCCCAGCATTTT
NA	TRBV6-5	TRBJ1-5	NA	CASSSPLSRTVNQPQHF	TGTGCCAGCAGTTCTCCCCTAAGCCGGACAGTCAATCAGCCCCAGCATTTT
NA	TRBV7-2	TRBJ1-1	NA	CASSSVGGAGTEAFF	TGTGCCAGCAGCTCCGTGGGAGGGGCAGGGACTGAAGCTTTCTTT
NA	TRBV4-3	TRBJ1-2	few	CASSQGGDDYGYTF	TGCGCCAGCAGCCAGGGGGGTGACGACTATGGCTACACCTTC
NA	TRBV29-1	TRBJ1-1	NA	CSVEEGGPDTEAFF	TGCAGCGTTGAAGAGGGTGGGCCAGACACTGAAGCTTTCTTT
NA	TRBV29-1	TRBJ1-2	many	CSVEGGSYGYTF	TGCAGCGTGGAGGGGGGAAGCTATGGCTACACCTTC
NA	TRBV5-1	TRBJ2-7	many	CASRGGSSYEQYF	TGCGCCAGCAGGGGGGGAAGCTCCTACGAGCAGTACTTC
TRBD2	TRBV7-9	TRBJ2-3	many	CASSAIAGVGDTQYF	TGTGCCAGCTCCGCAATAGCGGGAGTGGGAGATACGCAGTATTTT
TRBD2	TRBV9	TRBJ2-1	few	CASSASGGAWAEQFF	TGTGCCAGCAGCGCTAGCGGGGGGGCCTGGGCGGAGCAGTTCTTC
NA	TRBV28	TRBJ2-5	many	CASSSAWGQTQYF	TGTGCCAGCAGCTCGGCCTGGGGACAGACCCAGTACTTC
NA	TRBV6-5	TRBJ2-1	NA	CASSREYEQFF	TGTGCCAGCAGTCGAGAGTATGAGCAGTTCTTC
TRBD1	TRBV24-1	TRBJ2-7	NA	CATSDRVTYEQYF	TGTGCCACCTCTGACAGGGTGACCTACGAGCAGTACTTC
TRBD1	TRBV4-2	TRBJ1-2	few	CASSQTGRLRGYTF	TGTGCCAGCAGCCAGACAGGGAGGCTGCGAGGCTACACCTTC
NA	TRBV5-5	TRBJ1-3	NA	CASSLSGGAAGNTIYF	TGTGCCAGCAGCTTGTCAGGAGGCGCGGCTGGAAACACCATATATTTT
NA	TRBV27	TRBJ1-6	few	CASSFSGSPLHF	TGTGCCAGCAGTTTTTCGGGATCACCCCTCCACTTT
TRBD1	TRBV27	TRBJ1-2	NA	CASSFRGQYGYTF	TGTGCCAGCAGTTTCAGGGGGCAGTATGGCTACACCTTC
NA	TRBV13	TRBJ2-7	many	CASRLDGYEQYF	TGTGCCAGCAGACTGGACGGCTACGAGCAGTACTTC
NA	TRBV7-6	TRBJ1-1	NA	CASSLSRHLNTEAFF	TGTGCCAGCAGCTTATCCAGACACTTGAACACTGAAGCTTTCTTT
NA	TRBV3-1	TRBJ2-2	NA	CASSQLTRLGRGTGELFF	TGTGCCAGCAGCCAACTAACCCGTCTCGGGAGAGGTACCGGGGAGCTGTTTTTT
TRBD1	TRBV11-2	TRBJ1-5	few	CASSFPHQTGRNQPQHF	TGTGCCAGCAGCTTCCCTCACCAGACAGGGAGGAACCAGCCCCAGCATTTT
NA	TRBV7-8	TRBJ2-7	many	CASSLGADSSYEQYF	TGTGCCAGCAGCTTAGGGGCGGATAGCTCCTACGAGCAGTACTTC
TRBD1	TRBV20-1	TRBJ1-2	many	CSARGHRGFYGYTF	TGCAGTGCTAGAGGCCACAGGGGCTTCTATGGCTACACCTTC
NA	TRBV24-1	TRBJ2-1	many	CATSGGGLSYNEQFF	TGTGCCACCAGTGGCGGCGGGCTCTCCTACAATGAGCAGTTCTTC
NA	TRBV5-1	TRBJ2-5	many	CASTRGEETQYF	TGCGCCAGCACTCGGGGCGAAGAGACCCAGTACTTC
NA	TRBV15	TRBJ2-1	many	CATSRAGRGLSSYNEQFF	TGTGCCACCAGCAGAGCCGGGCGGGGGCTGAGCTCCTACAATGAGCAGTTCTTC
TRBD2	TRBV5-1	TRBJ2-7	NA	CASSAGLAGELYEQYF	TGCGCCAGCAGCGCGGGACTAGCGGGGGAACTCTACGAGCAGTACTTC
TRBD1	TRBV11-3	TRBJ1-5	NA	CASSLVVGGTGGFYGNQPQHF	TGTGCCAGCAGCTTAGTGGTTGGGGGAACAGGGGGCTTTTACGGCAATCAGCCCCAGCATTTT
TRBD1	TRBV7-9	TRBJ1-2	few	CASSPGQGIGYGYTF	TGTGCCAGCAGCCCGGGACAGGGAATCGGTTATGGCTACACCTTC
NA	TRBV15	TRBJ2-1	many	CATSTLTSYNEQFF	TGTGCCACCAGCACGTTGACTAGCTACAATGAGCAGTTCTTC
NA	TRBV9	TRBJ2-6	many	CASSVGGANVLTF	TGTGCCAGCAGCGTCGGTGGGGCCAACGTCCTGACTTTC
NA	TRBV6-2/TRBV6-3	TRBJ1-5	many	CASSLRIDPSNQPQHF	TGTGCCAGCAGCCTCCGGATCGACCCTAGCAATCAGCCCCAGCATTTT
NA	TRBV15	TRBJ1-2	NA	CATSRDGGIYGYTF	TGTGCCACCAGCAGAGACGGGGGGATCTATGGCTACACCTTC
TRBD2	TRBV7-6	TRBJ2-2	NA	CASSVIAGENTGELFF	TGTGCCAGCAGCGTCATAGCGGGGGAGAACACCGGGGAGCTGTTTTTT
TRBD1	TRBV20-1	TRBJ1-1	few	CSAKGTVNTEAFF	TGCAGTGCTAAGGGGACAGTGAACACTGAAGCTTTCTTT
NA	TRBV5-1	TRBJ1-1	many	CASSSWTSDTEAFF	TGCGCCAGCAGCTCCTGGACCTCAGACACTGAAGCTTTCTTT
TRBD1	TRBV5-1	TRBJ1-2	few	CASSLNTGGSGYTF	TGCGCCAGCAGCTTAAACACAGGGGGCTCTGGCTACACCTTC
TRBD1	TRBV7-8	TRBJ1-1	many	CASSAEPLPFRDRGRDTEAFF	TGTGCCAGCAGCGCAGAGCCACTCCCTTTCCGGGACAGGGGGCGAGACACTGAAGCTTTCTTT
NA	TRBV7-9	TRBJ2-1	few	CASSPPWGGAGNEQFF	TGTGCCAGCAGCCCTCCATGGGGGGGGGCCGGAAATGAGCAGTTCTTC
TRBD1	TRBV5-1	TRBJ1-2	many	CASSPGTGNMGGYTF	TGCGCCAGCAGCCCAGGGACAGGGAATATGGGTGGCTACACCTTC
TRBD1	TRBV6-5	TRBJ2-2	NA	CASSYEETGVTGELFF	TGTGCCAGCAGTTACGAAGAGACAGGGGTCACCGGGGAGCTGTTTTTT
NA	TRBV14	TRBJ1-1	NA	CASSQGRRMNTEAFF	TGTGCCAGCAGCCAAGGCCGGAGAATGAACACTGAAGCTTTCTTT
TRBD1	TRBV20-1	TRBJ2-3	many	CSATGTGVVIRPDTQYF	TGCAGTGCGACCGGGACAGGGGTTGTAATTCGTCCAGATACGCAGTATTTT
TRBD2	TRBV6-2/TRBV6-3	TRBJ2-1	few	CASSYPRKAGAYNEQFF	TGTGCCAGCAGTTACCCGCGAAAAGCGGGGGCTTACAATGAGCAGTTCTTC
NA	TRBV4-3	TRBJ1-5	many	CASSQDSVRGNQPQHF	TGCGCCAGCAGCCAAGATTCAGTTAGGGGAAATCAGCCCCAGCATTTT
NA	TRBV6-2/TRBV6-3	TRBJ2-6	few	CASSPVEESYLPSGANVLTF	TGTGCCAGCAGCCCCGTAGAGGAATCATACCTACCGTCTGGGGCCAACGTCCTGACTTTC
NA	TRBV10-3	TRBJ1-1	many	CAISEHLLNTEAFF	TGTGCCATCAGTGAACACCTCTTGAACACTGAAGCTTTCTTT
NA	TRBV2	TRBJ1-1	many	CASRIDTEAFF	TGTGCCAGCAGGATAGACACTGAAGCTTTCTTT
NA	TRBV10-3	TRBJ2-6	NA	CAISEIDARSGANVLTF	TGTGCCATCAGTGAGATCGACGCCCGCTCTGGGGCCAACGTCCTGACTTTC
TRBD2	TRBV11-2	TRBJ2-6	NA	CASSPIAGGLSRANVLTF	TGTGCCAGCAGCCCCATAGCGGGGGGCCTTTCGAGGGCCAACGTCCTGACTTTC
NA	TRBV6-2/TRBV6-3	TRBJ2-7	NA	CASSPGLTSSYEQYF	TGTGCCAGCAGTCCGGGACTTACAAGCTCCTACGAGCAGTACTTC
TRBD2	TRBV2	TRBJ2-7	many	CASSEAPLGAGGRYF	TGTGCCAGCAGTGAAGCCCCCCTCGGCGCGGGAGGTCGATACTTC